These T cell receptor beta chains were read from a single sample in a study of OX40 agonist ivuxolimab in advanced cancers. TCRdb's table, derived via immunoSEQ multiplex PCR, lists solely in-frame clones and lacks some. In the table there are about 62,000 clones, about 79% of which are singletons. Source: CD4+ or CD8+ T cells sorted from blood, taken in a trial of the OX40 agonist ivuxolimab. These receptor sequences come from an adult with an advanced solid tumor such as melanoma, head and neck, liver or kidney cancer. Both conserved end residues are part of each CDR3. The D gene is left open where the match is weak. Where a row states a size, it is once, few, many or the class of an expanded clone; other rows omit it.

size: once
J: TRBJ1-3
D: NA
V: TRBV7-2
CDR3: CASSLESTTSGNTIYF
DNA: TGTGCCAGCAGCTTAGAGTCGACAACCTCTGGAAACACCATATATTTT

size: NA
J: TRBJ1-5
D: TRBD1
V: TRBV19
CDR3: CASSIVRTGGSNQPQHF
DNA: TGTGCCAGTAGTATTGTGAGAACAGGGGGCAGTAATCAGCCCCAGCATTTT

size: NA
J: TRBJ1-5
D: NA
V: TRBV28
CDR3: CASNSPVYSNQPQHF
DNA: TGTGCCAGCAATAGTCCGGTATATAGCAATCAGCCCCAGCATTTT

size: NA
J: TRBJ2-3
D: NA
V: TRBV7-3
CDR3: CASSPTPWDTQYF
DNA: TGTGCCAGCAGCCCTACGCCTTGGGATACGCAGTATTTT

size: few
J: TRBJ2-3
D: NA
V: TRBV5-1
CDR3: CASSREGQIITDTQYF
DNA: TGCGCCAGCAGCCGGGAGGGACAGATTATCACAGATACGCAGTATTTT

size: NA
J: TRBJ1-2
D: NA
V: TRBV10-3
CDR3: CAISEGVRGGYTF
DNA: TGTGCCATCAGTGAGGGGGTCCGTGGAGGCTACACCTTC

size: NA
J: TRBJ2-1
D: NA
V: TRBV2
CDR3: CASRMDSSYNEQFF
DNA: TGTGCCAGCCGAATGGACAGTTCCTACAATGAGCAGTTCTTC

size: NA
J: TRBJ1-5
D: NA
V: TRBV9
CDR3: CASSLEADRDQPQHF
DNA: TGTGCCAGCAGCCTAGAGGCGGACCGGGATCAGCCCCAGCATTTT

size: NA
J: TRBJ2-5
D: TRBD1
V: TRBV9
CDR3: CASSGGGQIQETQYF
DNA: TGTGCCAGCAGCGGAGGGGGACAGATACAAGAGACCCAGTACTTC

size: few
J: TRBJ2-1
D: NA
V: TRBV4-2
CDR3: CASSQLGRGELKINEQFF
DNA: TGTGCCAGCAGCCAGCTAGGCAGGGGAGAACTAAAAATCAATGAGCAGTTCTTC

size: NA
J: TRBJ2-1
D: NA
V: TRBV11-2
CDR3: CASGPGPSSYNEQFF
DNA: TGTGCCAGCGGTCCGGGACCAAGCTCCTACAATGAGCAGTTCTTC

size: NA
J: TRBJ2-7
D: TRBD1
V: TRBV5-1
CDR3: CASSVIPGQGPSYEQYF
DNA: TGCGCCAGCAGCGTAATACCGGGACAGGGACCTTCGTACGAGCAGTACTTC

size: NA
J: TRBJ1-4
D: NA
V: TRBV5-6
CDR3: CASSPYGGLREKLFF
DNA: TGTGCCAGCAGCCCCTACGGCGGCCTAAGGGAAAAACTGTTTTTT

size: NA
J: TRBJ1-4
D: TRBD1
V: TRBV19
CDR3: CATSGQGRGNEKLFF
DNA: TGTGCCACTTCGGGACAGGGAAGGGGAAATGAAAAACTGTTTTTT

size: NA
J: TRBJ2-6
D: NA
V: TRBV4-3
CDR3: CASSTRRTGANVLTF
DNA: TGCGCCAGCAGCACCCGCAGAACTGGGGCCAACGTCCTGACTTTC

size: NA
J: TRBJ1-5
D: NA
V: TRBV13
CDR3: CASSQVVSAHQPQHF
DNA: TGCGCCAGCAGCCAAGTAGTCAGCGCTCATCAGCCCCAGCATTTT

size: once
J: TRBJ2-2
D: TRBD1
V: TRBV2
CDR3: CASRGQTNTGELFF
DNA: TGTGCCAGCAGGGGACAGACGAACACCGGGGAGCTGTTTTTT

size: NA
J: TRBJ1-2
D: TRBD1
V: TRBV5-1
CDR3: CASSLTGTGNYGYTF
DNA: TGCGCCAGCAGCTTGACCGGGACAGGGAACTATGGCTACACCTTC

size: NA
J: TRBJ1-2
D: TRBD1
V: TRBV7-9
CDR3: CASSMTGDDGYTF
DNA: TGTGCCAGCAGCATGACAGGGGACGATGGCTACACCTTC

size: NA
J: TRBJ2-5
D: TRBD2
V: TRBV23-1
CDR3: CASRPRAGRLKETQYF
DNA: TGCGCCAGCAGGCCCCGAGCGGGGAGACTAAAAGAGACCCAGTACTTC

size: NA
J: TRBJ2-7
D: TRBD1
V: TRBV4-1
CDR3: CASSQGQGQDYEQYF
DNA: TGCGCCAGCAGCCAAGGCCAGGGACAGGACTACGAGCAGTACTTC

size: NA
J: TRBJ1-6
D: TRBD1
V: TRBV6-1
CDR3: CASRDRGRESPLHF
DNA: TGTGCCAGCAGAGACAGGGGGCGCGAGTCACCCCTCCACTTT

size: NA
J: TRBJ1-1
D: NA
V: TRBV19
CDR3: CASGGRQGAVTEAFF
DNA: TGTGCCAGTGGGGGGCGGCAAGGGGCTGTCACTGAAGCTTTCTTT

size: NA
J: TRBJ1-5
D: TRBD1
V: TRBV6-5
CDR3: CASSLSGQGAQPQHF
DNA: TGTGCCAGCAGTCTATCGGGACAGGGCGCACAGCCCCAGCATTTT

size: NA
J: TRBJ1-6
D: NA
V: TRBV9
CDR3: CASSVEAGPRGSPLHF
DNA: TGTGCCAGCAGCGTAGAGGCAGGGCCGAGGGGTTCACCCCTCCACTTT

size: NA
J: TRBJ2-3
D: TRBD2
V: TRBV9
CDR3: CASSVGLAGGFRDTQYF
DNA: TGTGCCAGCAGCGTAGGACTAGCGGGGGGTTTTAGGGATACGCAGTATTTT

size: NA
J: TRBJ1-4
D: NA
V: TRBV5-1
CDR3: CASSLRLSGEKLFF
DNA: TGCGCCAGCAGCTTGCGCCTCTCGGGCGAAAAACTGTTTTTT

size: NA
J: TRBJ2-1
D: TRBD2
V: TRBV7-9
CDR3: CASSLSGGGYNEQFF
DNA: TGTGCCAGCAGCTTAAGCGGGGGAGGGTACAATGAGCAGTTCTTC

size: NA
J: TRBJ1-5
D: NA
V: TRBV4-2
CDR3: CASSQVIGGNQPQHF
DNA: TGTGCCAGCAGCCAAGTGATAGGGGGCAATCAGCCCCAGCATTTT

size: once
J: TRBJ1-2
D: NA
V: TRBV2
CDR3: CASKRASYGYTF
DNA: TGTGCCAGCAAGCGTGCGAGCTATGGCTACACCTTC

size: NA
J: TRBJ1-3
D: NA
V: TRBV7-6
CDR3: CASLGTASSGNTIYF
DNA: TGTGCCAGCCTCGGGACCGCGAGCTCTGGAAACACCATATATTTT

size: NA
J: TRBJ1-2
D: TRBD1
V: TRBV5-1
CDR3: CASSLILGGRDYGYTF
DNA: TGCGCCAGCAGCTTAATCCTAGGGGGCCGGGACTATGGCTACACCTTC

size: NA
J: TRBJ2-5
D: NA
V: TRBV5-1
CDR3: CASSLGRTQETQYF
DNA: TGCGCCAGCAGCTTGGGACGGACCCAAGAGACCCAGTACTTC

size: once
J: TRBJ2-1
D: TRBD1
V: TRBV9
CDR3: CASSVWPGGNEQFF
DNA: TGTGCCAGCAGCGTATGGCCAGGGGGCAATGAGCAGTTCTTC

size: NA
J: TRBJ1-4
D: NA
V: TRBV14
CDR3: CASSPTRGPGEKLFF
DNA: TGTGCCAGCAGCCCGACCCGGGGGCCCGGTGAAAAACTGTTTTTT

size: once
J: TRBJ2-5
D: TRBD1
V: TRBV5-1
CDR3: CASSLAGGRETQYF
DNA: TGCGCCAGCAGCTTGGCAGGGGGCAGGGAGACCCAGTACTTC

size: NA
J: TRBJ2-5
D: NA
V: TRBV21-1
CDR3: CASSKVGGKQETQYF
DNA: TGTGCCAGCAGCAAAGTAGGAGGGAAGCAAGAGACCCAGTACTTC

size: NA
J: TRBJ2-2
D: NA
V: TRBV7-9
CDR3: CASSLDASLWTGELFF
DNA: TGTGCCAGCAGCTTAGATGCATCTCTGTGGACCGGGGAGCTGTTTTTT

size: NA
J: TRBJ2-7
D: TRBD1
V: TRBV27
CDR3: CASSLKVTGGSEQYF
DNA: TGTGCCAGCAGTTTAAAGGTGACAGGGGGGTCCGAGCAGTACTTC

size: NA
J: TRBJ1-3
D: NA
V: TRBV28
CDR3: CASSSGQWSNTIYF
DNA: TGTGCCAGCAGTTCTGGGCAATGGAGTAACACCATATATTTT

size: NA
J: TRBJ2-5
D: NA
V: TRBV18
CDR3: CASSARDRGGETQYF
DNA: TGTGCCAGCTCAGCAAGGGACAGAGGAGGGGAGACCCAGTACTTC

size: NA
J: TRBJ1-1
D: TRBD1
V: TRBV19
CDR3: CASTSRGTGYSEAFF
DNA: TGTGCCAGTACCTCACGCGGGACAGGGTACTCTGAAGCTTTCTTT